A selection of T cell receptor beta chains follows, all from one sample in a study of blood T cell repertoires in COVID-19. TCRdb keeps only in-frame clones here, not all; method: immunoSEQ multiplex PCR. The sample lists about 70,000 clones; 80% were seen once. The material sequenced was peripheral blood. These receptors were obtained from a man aged 65 to 79 who had recovered from COVID-19. Both conserved end residues are part of each CDR3. Each record gives: J gene, D gene, V gene, clone size, CDR3 DNA, CDR3 protein. The D gene is left open where the match is weak. Not every row has a clone size; where given, it reads once, few, many or a size class.

TRBJ2-7 | TRBD2 | TRBV7-2 | NA | TGTGCCAGCAGCGAGACTAGCGGGAGCCGCGAGCAGTACTTC | CASSETSGSREQYF
TRBJ1-5 | TRBD1 | TRBV5-1 | NA | TGCGCCAGCAGCTCCCAGGGGGACCAGCCCCAGCATTTT | CASSSQGDQPQHF
TRBJ1-5 | TRBD1 | TRBV19 | few | TGTGCCAGTGGACCGGGACAGGGTAGGTTTAGTTCTGGTCAGCCCCAGCATTTT | CASGPGQGRFSSGQPQHF
TRBJ1-1 | NA | TRBV11-2 | NA | TGTGCCAGCAGCTTAGTGGGGGGGAACACTGAAGCTTTCTTT | CASSLVGGNTEAFF
TRBJ2-5 | TRBD2 | TRBV9 | NA | TGTGCCAGCAGCGAAGGTAGTAGCGGGGGGCCCTGGGAGACCCAGTACTTC | CASSEGSSGGPWETQYF
TRBJ1-1 | TRBD1 | TRBV28 | few | TGTGCCAGCAGTTTCAGCACAGGGGGAGTAGCTGAAGCTTTCTTT | CASSFSTGGVAEAFF
TRBJ2-1 | NA | TRBV6-5 | few | TGTGCCACTCTAGCCGGCGCCAATGAGCAGTTCTTC | CATLAGANEQFF
TRBJ2-2 | TRBD1 | TRBV2 | NA | TGTGCCAGCACTATAAATAAACAGGGGTCCGGGGAGCTGTTTTTT | CASTINKQGSGELFF
TRBJ1-5 | NA | TRBV19 | NA | TGTGCCACCCGGACAGCCTCCAATCAGCCCCAGCATTTT | CATRTASNQPQHF
TRBJ2-3 | TRBD2 | TRBV7-9 | NA | TGTGCCAGCAGCGCCGGAGCGGGGCAGACAGATACGCAGTATTTT | CASSAGAGQTDTQYF
TRBJ2-3 | TRBD2 | TRBV7-2 | NA | TGTGCCAGCAGCTTAACTAGCGGGAGTGGTGATACGCAGTATTTT | CASSLTSGSGDTQYF
TRBJ1-2 | NA | TRBV5-1 | NA | TGCGCCAGCAGCTTGTTGGACAGTGCCGACGGCTATGGCTACACCTTC | CASSLLDSADGYGYTF
TRBJ2-5 | NA | TRBV6-5 | NA | TGTGCCAGCAGTTACGGAGGGATCGAGACCCAGTACTTC | CASSYGGIETQYF
TRBJ1-5 | NA | TRBV11-3 | NA | TGTGCCAGCAGCTACCGCGGCCCGGGAGCCAATCAGCCCCAGCATTTT | CASSYRGPGANQPQHF
TRBJ2-3 | NA | TRBV12-3/TRBV12-4 | NA | TGTGCCAGCAGTTTTGGGGCATCTACGCAGTATTTT | CASSFGASTQYF
TRBJ1-2 | NA | TRBV7-8 | NA | TGTGCCAGCAACGCCGGACAGACCTATAACTATGGCTACACCTTC | CASNAGQTYNYGYTF
TRBJ2-3 | NA | TRBV18 | NA | TGTGCCAGCTCACCAAACCCGCAGGCTTCCACAGATACGCAGTATTTT | CASSPNPQASTDTQYF
TRBJ1-5 | NA | TRBV5-5 | NA | TGTGCCAGCAGCTTGGAAGTAGTATATAGCAATCAGCCCCAGCATTTT | CASSLEVVYSNQPQHF
TRBJ2-6 | TRBD1 | TRBV5-1 | NA | TGCGCCAGCAGCCCCCGACAGGGTTCTGGGGCCAACGTCCTGACTTTC | CASSPRQGSGANVLTF
TRBJ1-5 | TRBD1 | TRBV19 | NA | TGTGCCAGTAGTGTAACGGGACAGGGGGCTCTTTTTAGCAATCAGCCCCAGCATTTT | CASSVTGQGALFSNQPQHF
TRBJ2-5 | TRBD1 | TRBV19 | NA | TGTGCCAGTAGTACCCGCTCGGACAGGGGGCGGGAGACCCAGTACTTC | CASSTRSDRGRETQYF
TRBJ2-2 | TRBD1 | TRBV2 | many | TGTGCCAGCAGTGGGGACAGGGCCGCGAACACCGGGGAGCTGTTTTTT | CASSGDRAANTGELFF
TRBJ1-2 | NA | TRBV29-1 | NA | TGCAGCGTGCGTCGGGGGGGGGAATATGGCTACACCTTC | CSVRRGGEYGYTF
TRBJ1-1 | NA | TRBV5-4 | NA | TGTGCCAGCAGCTTGGCGGGAGGGCTGAACACTGAAGCTTTCTTT | CASSLAGGLNTEAFF
TRBJ2-7 | NA | TRBV4-1 | many | TGCGCCAGCAGCCATCATAAGCTGGGGCTTCACTCCTACGAGCAGTACTTC | CASSHHKLGLHSYEQYF
TRBJ1-2 | NA | TRBV3-1/TRBV3-2 | NA | TGTGCCAGCAGCCAAGGGACAGATTACACCTTC | CASSQGTDYTF
TRBJ2-1 | NA | TRBV29-1 | NA | TGCAGCGTTGGATTCGGGTCCAATGAGCAGTTCTTC | CSVGFGSNEQFF
TRBJ1-1 | TRBD1 | TRBV7-2 | NA | TGTGCCAGCAGCTCCCAGACAGGGGGGAACACTGAAGCTTTCTTT | CASSSQTGGNTEAFF
TRBJ1-1 | NA | TRBV29-1 | NA | TGCAGCGTCGCCGTGGGAGGGGACACTGAAGCTTTCTTT | CSVAVGGDTEAFF
TRBJ2-7 | TRBD1 | TRBV3-1/TRBV3-2 | NA | TGTGCCAGCAGCCTTCAGGGACAGGCGGAATACGAGCAGTACTTC | CASSLQGQAEYEQYF
TRBJ1-4 | NA | TRBV19 | NA | TGTGCCAGTTCAGCGGGGGACGGGAAACTGTTTTTT | CASSAGDGKLFF